These 2 T cell receptor beta chains came from one sample sequenced in a study of CD8+ T cells in alopecia areata. RNA extraction and reverse transcription yielded cDNA as sequencing template. TCRdb keeps only in-frame clones here, not all; method: immunoSEQ multiplex PCR. The table lists about 250,000 clones, 67% of them singletons. The sample here was CD4+ T cells sorted from blood, taken at week 0. The receptors originated from a human donor with alopecia areata.

With respect to this clone: The same CDR3 is also encoded by other DNA sequences in this sample. This chain connects TRBV18 to TRBJ1-5; D gene uncertain. CDR1 KGHSH and CDR2 LQKENI come from the germline V gene. The V and J ends lost 6 bases and 1 base respectively, with 7 bases between them. CDR3 length: 13 amino acids. CDR3 sequence reads: CASSPGSNQPQHF. The CDR3 DNA reads TGTGCCAGCTCCCCTGGGAGCAATCAGCCCCAGCATTTT.

The chain combines TRBV13 with TRBJ1-3; D not resolved. This CDR3 is 16 amino acids long. With 5 bases removed from V and 0 bases from J, the gap between germline ends came to 14 bases. CDR1 is PRHDT and CDR2 is FYEKMQ in the germline V gene (reference sequence). The CDR3 protein is CASSRAREVSGNTIYF. The CDR3 DNA reads TGTGCCAGCAGCCGGGCGAGGGAAGTCTCTGGAAACACCATATATTTT.